This T cell receptor beta chain was observed in a study of T cell changes during pregnancy in multiple sclerosis. Method: immunoSEQ multiplex PCR; TCRdb's copy keeps in-frame clones and lacks some. The data show approximately 57,000 clones, 91% seen once. Trimming left V 2 bases short and J 2 bases short, with 12 bases between. CDR1 SGHDN and CDR2 FVKESK come from the germline V gene. The CDR3 runs to 15 residues. The receptor's source is a female donor in good health, enrolled as a control in a pregnancy study. Sequencing was performed on peripheral blood, taken after pregnancy. The gene calls are TRBV14 and TRBJ1-1, with D perhaps TRBD1 (5 bases). This CDR3 is CASSQLGLINTEAFF. The CDR3 bases are TGTGCCAGCAGCCAACTGGGACTGATTAACACTGAAGCTTTCTTT.